One sample yielded the 4 T cell receptor beta chains listed below, sequenced in a study of CD8 T cell repertoires and HIV-1 epitope variants. Libraries were prepared by immunoSEQ multiplex PCR; TCRdb keeps only in-frame clonotypes and omits some of them. The sample holds tens of thousands of clones; roughly four fifths are singletons and the top ten take roughly 25%. The sequenced sample consisted of uncultured baseline CD8+ T cells from peripheral blood mononuclear cells (PBMCs). The origin of the receptors is a male donor with HIV.

There are a few counts of this clone. The chain is built from TRBV25-1 and TRBJ2-5; a weak D match, TRBD1 (6 bases). Trimming cost V 6 bases and J 5 bases, with 22 bases left between them. CDR1 and CDR2 from the germline V gene are MGHDK and SYGVNS. The CDR3 length is 16 residues. The CDR3 is CASSSHMTGGWETQYF. For the CDR3, the DNA is TGTGCCAGCAGCTCACATATGACAGGTGGATGGGAGACCCAGTACTTC.

The chain combines TRBV5-6 with TRBJ2-7; 7 nucleotides match TRBD1. CDR3 length equals 13 residues. With V trimmed by 3 bases and J by 3 bases, 3 bases remained unmatched. CDR1 SGHDT and CDR2 YYEEEE come from the germline V gene. The CDR3 here is CASSSTGSYEQYF. CDR3 sequence (DNA): TGTGCCAGCAGCTCGACAGGGAGCTACGAGCAGTACTTC. Drawing the rest from reference TRBV5-6 and TRBJ2-7, the complete variable domain is DAGVTQSPTHLIKTRGQQVTLRCSPKSGHDTVSWYQQALGQGPQFIFQYYEEEERQRGNFPDRFSGHQFPNYSSELNVNALLLGDSALYLCASSSTGSYEQYFGPGTRLTVT.

The gene calls are TRBV6-1 and TRBJ2-2, with 7 bases aligning to TRBD1. V lost 1 base, J lost 5 bases, and 7 bases stayed unmatched. The CDR3 has 16 amino acids. Germline assignment: CDR1 MNHNS and CDR2 SASEGT. DNA for the CDR3: TGTGCCAGCAGTGAAGTAAAGGGGGCAGCGACCGGGGAGCTGTTTTTT. Translated, it gives CASSEVKGAATGELFF.

The genes are TRBV5-1 and TRBJ1-2; D call uncertain. Germline CDR1 and CDR2: SGHRS and YFSETQ. V shed 2 bases and J shed 2 bases, with 13 bases lying between them. This CDR3 comprises 15 residues. CDR3: CASSLDIGENYGYTF. For the CDR3, the DNA is TGCGCCAGCAGCTTAGACATTGGAGAGAACTATGGCTACACCTTC.